This T cell receptor (beta chain) is drawn from a study of OX40 agonist ivuxolimab in advanced cancers. Method: immunoSEQ multiplex PCR; TCRdb's copy keeps in-frame clones and lacks some. The sample lists approximately 84,000 clones, around 94% occurring once. Trimming cost V 2 bases and J 6 bases, with 8 bases left between them. The CDR3 totals 12 residues. Germline V lookup: CDR1 SEHNR, CDR2 FQNEAQ (reference sequence). The TCR sequence derives from an adult with an advanced solid tumor such as melanoma, head and neck, liver or kidney cancer. This sample comprised CD4+ or CD8+ T cells sorted from blood, obtained in a trial of the OX40 agonist ivuxolimab. The J gene is TRBJ2-7, the V gene TRBV7-9, with D perhaps assigned TRBD1 or TRBD2 (5 bases each). CDR3 residues: CASSLRGREQYF. The DNA for the CDR3 is TGTGCCAGCAGCTTACGGGGACGCGAGCAGTACTTC.